The 21 T cell receptor beta chains listed next were all sequenced from one sample in a study of cytomegalovirus exposure and HLA in healthy donors. This PCR relied on a set of 60 Vbeta primers and 13 Jbeta primers. Clones were sequenced by immunoSEQ multiplex PCR, and TCRdb holds only the in-frame ones, with some missing. This table has fewer than 200,000 clones, about 85% appearing once. The sample taken for sequencing was PBMCs. These receptors all stem from a man aged 18 to 30 in good health and CMV-seropositive.

V usage is TRBV7-9 and J usage is TRBJ2-7, with TRBD1 as a possible D gene (5 bases). This CDR3 comprises 12 residues. The V end was cut by 3 bases, the J end by 5 bases, with 8 bases between. The germline V gene has CDR1 SEHNR and CDR2 FQNEAQ (reference sequence). The CDR3 nucleotides are TGTGCCAGCAGCTTCCCAGGGAACGAGCAGTACTTC. It specifies CASSFPGNEQYF.

The rearrangement links TRBV18 to TRBJ2-1; 9 bases are a match to TRBD2. This CDR3 comprises 18 residues. Germline trimming cut 3 bases from V and 6 bases from J; bases unmatched to any gene: 15. The germline V gene has CDR1 KGHSH and CDR2 LQKENI. CDR3 sequence reads: CASSPSSGGITGRNEQFF. The CDR3 DNA is TGTGCCAGCTCACCCTCCAGCGGGGGGATTACAGGGCGCAATGAGCAGTTCTTC.

The J gene is TRBJ1-1, the V gene TRBV30; D is possibly TRBD1 (5 bases). The CDR3 has 12 residues. In germline, CDR1 is GTSNPN, CDR2 SVGIG (reference sequence). Trimming cost V 4 bases and J 11 bases, with 17 bases left between them. In nucleotides, the CDR3 is TGTGCCTGGACCCCCGGGGGGGGTTGGGCTTTCTTT. Its protein is CAWTPGGGWAFF.

The J gene is TRBJ2-7, the V gene TRBV11-2; 8 positions match TRBD2. The CDR3 has 15 amino acids. Germline CDR1 SGHAT, CDR2 FQNNGV. The V gene end was trimmed by 1 base and the J gene end by 3 bases; junction bases not matched to a gene: 5. The CDR3 region has the DNA TGTGCCAGCAGCTTAGGGCGGGGGGCCCACTACGAGCAGTACTTC. Protein product: CASSLGRGAHYEQYF.

This sequence joins TRBV5-6 and TRBJ2-7, with 9 bases that match TRBD2. The CDR3 is 15 amino acids. V trimming: 6 bases; J trimming: 4 bases; junction bases outside the gene matches: 11. CDR1 and CDR2 from the germline V gene are SGHDT and YYEEEE. The DNA of the CDR3 is TGTGCCAGCAACCTGTGGCGGGGGGGCTCTTACGAGCAGTACTTC. Translated: CASNLWRGGSYEQYF.

The chain combines TRBV5-1 with TRBJ1-1, with D perhaps TRBD1 (5 bases). CDR1 is SGHRS and CDR2 is YFSETQ in the germline V gene. The CDR3 totals 13 residues. V was trimmed by 5 bases and J by 1 base, leaving 9 bases between them. CDR3 amino acids: CASRGRENTEAFF. Written as DNA, the CDR3 is TGCGCCAGCAGAGGCAGGGAGAACACTGAAGCTTTCTTT.

This sequence joins TRBV25-1 and TRBJ1-4, with D perhaps TRBD1 (5 bases). Germline V CDR1 and CDR2: MGHDK, SYGVNS. This CDR3 spans 15 amino acids. V lost 2 bases and J lost 7, with 14 bases in between. CDR3 protein: CASSERKGAVEKLFF. CDR3 bases: TGTGCCAGCAGTGAAAGGAAAGGGGCAGTTGAAAAACTGTTTTTT. Full variable domain (missing parts from reference TRBV25-1 and TRBJ1-4): EADIYQTPRYLVIGTGKKITLECSQTMGHDKMYWYQQDPGMELHLIHYSYGVNSTEKGDLSSESTVSRIRTEHFPLTLESARPSHTSQYLCASSERKGAVEKLFFGSGTQLSVL.

The rearrangement uses TRBV7-2 and TRBJ2-3; TRBD1 might be the D (5 bases). This CDR3 region has 15 residues. In germline, CDR1 is SGHTA, CDR2 FQGNSA. The V end was cut by 4 bases, the J end by 0 bases, with 11 bases between. The CDR3 region is CASSSPRQSTDTQYF. The CDR3 bases are TGTGCCAGCAGCTCACCAAGACAGAGCACAGATACGCAGTATTTT.

The rearrangement links TRBV19 to TRBJ2-7; D possibly corresponds to TRBD2 (5 bases). This CDR3 spans 13 amino acids. V lost 3 bases, J lost 3 bases, and 9 bases lay in between. Germline V gene lookup returns CDR1 LNHDA and CDR2 SQIVND (reference sequence). The CDR3 loop reads CASSMGVSYEQYF. CDR3 DNA sequence: TGTGCCAGTAGTATGGGAGTTAGCTACGAGCAGTACTTC.

V is TRBV7-9 and J is TRBJ2-7, with 7 bases fitting TRBD1. CDR3 size: 15 residues. Germline V gene data show CDR1 as SEHNR and CDR2 as FQNEAQ (reference sequence). J lost 5 bases, V lost 0 bases, and 7 bases had no gene match. In nucleotides, the CDR3 is TGTGCCAGCAGCTTAGCGCAGGGGGTCCAAGACGAGCAGTACTTC. As protein: CASSLAQGVQDEQYF.

This rearrangement joins TRBV7-9 to TRBJ2-3; 8 bases line up with TRBD1. Trimming cost V 4 bases and J 7 bases; bases outside gene matches: 10. This CDR3 region has 15 residues. Germline CDR1 is SEHNR and CDR2 is FQNEAQ (reference sequence). CDR3: CASSSGGVLSYTQYF. As DNA, the CDR3 is TGTGCCAGCAGCTCAGGGGGCGTTCTCTCCTATACGCAGTATTTT.

As regards this clone: The sample has other DNA sequences that encode this CDR3 too. This chain joins TRBV9 and TRBJ2-2; 11 nucleotides agree with TRBD1. V lost 0 bases and J lost 7; bases outside the gene matches: 5. The CDR3 spans 16 residues. Germline-derived CDR1 and CDR2 are SGDLS and YYNGEE. CDR3: CASSVGGTGGIGELFF. In nucleotides, the CDR3 is TGTGCCAGCAGCGTAGGCGGGACAGGGGGTATCGGGGAGCTGTTTTTT. The complete variable domain, with remaining parts taken from reference TRBV9 and TRBJ2-2, reads DSGVTQTPKHLITATGQRVTLRCSPRSGDLSVYWYQQSLDQGLQFLIQYYNGEERAKGNILERFSAQQFPDLHSELNLSSLELGDSALYFCASSVGGTGGIGELFFGEGSRLTVL.

The J gene is TRBJ2-2, the V gene TRBV4-1; TRBD2 matches 12 bases. The germline V gene encodes CDR1 MGHRA and CDR2 YSYEKL. J gave up 0 bases and V 6 bases, and 5 bases lay outside the gene matches. CDR3 length: 17 residues. The CDR3 DNA is TGCGCCAGCAGACTCCTAGCGGGGGGGCCGAACACCGGGGAGCTGTTTTTT. Its protein is CASRLLAGGPNTGELFF.

The genes are TRBV5-6 and TRBJ2-3; 12 nucleotides match TRBD2. Unmatched junction bases numbered 10, after V lost 5 bases and J lost 6 bases. This CDR3 comprises 16 residues. Germline V CDR1 and CDR2: SGHDT, YYEEEE. As DNA, the CDR3 is TGTGCCAGCAGTCAACAACTAGCGGGGGGTAGGGATACGCAGTATTTT. It translates to CASSQQLAGGRDTQYF.

The chain has TRBV5-6 and TRBJ1-5; the match to TRBD1 covers 10 bases. This CDR3 comprises 17 residues. The V gene end was trimmed by 2 bases and the J gene end by 5 bases; junction bases not matched to a gene: 10. In germline, CDR1 is SGHDT, CDR2 YYEEEE. DNA of the CDR3: TGTGCCAGCAGCTTACGGAGGACAGGGGGGGGGTATCAGCCCCAGCATTTT. Residues: CASSLRRTGGGYQPQHF.

This chain joins TRBV5-5 and TRBJ1-5; D gene uncertain. Germline values: CDR1 SGHKS, CDR2 YYEKEE (reference sequence). V was clipped by 1 base and J by 5 bases, with 7 bases between them. This CDR3 comprises 13 residues. For the CDR3, the DNA is TGTGCCAGCAGCTTGTTGAGCCATCAGCCCCAGCATTTT. Residues: CASSLLSHQPQHF.

This rearrangement joins TRBV28 to TRBJ2-1, with 11 bases fitting TRBD2. The CDR3 spans 15 residues. V gave up 5 bases and J gave up 9 bases; unmatched junction bases: 9. Germline V gene data show CDR1 as MDHEN and CDR2 as SYDVKM. CDR3 sequence: CASSPYSGGATEQFF. Here the CDR3 DNA reads TGTGCCAGCAGTCCCTATAGCGGGGGGGCAACTGAGCAGTTCTTC.

This clone was counted between two and nine times. The genes are TRBV7-3 and TRBJ2-5; D perhaps matches TRBD1 (6 bases). Germline CDR1 SGHTA, CDR2 FQGTGA. The CDR3 loop spans 14 amino acids. V was clipped by 5 bases and J by 5 bases, with 15 bases between them. CDR3 coding DNA: TGTGCCAGCAGCCTAAGCCGGGACACCGAGACCCAGTACTTC. This sequence encodes CASSLSRDTETQYF.

As concerns this clone: Distinct nucleotide sequences in the sample also encode this CDR3. The rearrangement links TRBV7-6 to TRBJ2-7; 11 nucleotides match TRBD1. There are 14 residues in the CDR3. The V gene's germline CDR1 is SGHVS and CDR2 FNYEAQ. V lost 3 bases, J lost 2 bases, and 0 bases stayed unmatched. The CDR3 sequence: CASSLDRGPYEQYF. CDR3 DNA sequence: TGTGCCAGCAGCTTGGACAGGGGGCCCTACGAGCAGTACTTC.

CDR3 residues: CASSPEPGAPREKLFF. The CDR3 DNA reads as TGTGCCAGCAGCCCCGAGCCGGGAGCACCCAGGGAAAAACTGTTTTTT. This chain links TRBV5-4 with TRBJ1-4; D gene unclear. CDR1 is SGHNT, CDR2 YYREEE, per germline (reference sequence). The CDR3 loop spans 16 amino acids. V lost 4 bases, J lost 8 bases, and 21 bases lay in between.

V usage is TRBV27 and J usage is TRBJ1-5; possible D gene TRBD1, 5 bases. Trimming shortened V by 4 bases and J by 0 bases, and 10 bases separated the two germline ends. The CDR3 consists of 15 residues. From germline, CDR1 is MNHEY and CDR2 SMNVEV (reference sequence). CDR3 in amino acids: CASSSFGGSNQPQHF. As DNA, the CDR3 is TGTGCCAGCAGTTCATTCGGGGGTAGCAATCAGCCCCAGCATTTT.